The entry below describes one T cell receptor beta chain. Its cognate antigen is unknown. This sample was taken from a study of shared clonotypes between healthy human individuals. Study context: A donor's plate count was three for CD4 naive and three for CD4 memory; CD8 naive had two and CD8 memory one. Whole-study findings and limits: A few donors shared about 4.5% of their naive CD4 clonotypes. Sharing of clonotypes among donors was expected to vary with sequencing depth.

The CDR3 extends over 16 amino acids. CDR1 and CDR2 (germline): MNHEY, SVGAGI. Trimming removed 4 bases from V and 4 bases from J; junction bases left unmatched: 4. Repertoires were generated with immunoSEQ multiplex PCR, while TCRdb's copy carries only in-frame clones and drops some. The sample yields approximately 1,500,000 clones, 98% seen once. Every donor was a Caucasian adult from Nashville, Tennessee. The sequencing sample was made of naive CD4+ T cells sorted from blood. Subset defined: CD45RA+ positively selected. V and J are TRBV6-5 and TRBJ2-7; 16 bases agree with TRBD2. This sequence originates from a man aged 25-45 years in good health. CDR3 DNA sequence: TGTGCCAGCAGTTTCGGGACTAGCGGGAGGGGGTACGAGCAGTACTTC. Encoded protein: CASSFGTSGRGYEQYF.